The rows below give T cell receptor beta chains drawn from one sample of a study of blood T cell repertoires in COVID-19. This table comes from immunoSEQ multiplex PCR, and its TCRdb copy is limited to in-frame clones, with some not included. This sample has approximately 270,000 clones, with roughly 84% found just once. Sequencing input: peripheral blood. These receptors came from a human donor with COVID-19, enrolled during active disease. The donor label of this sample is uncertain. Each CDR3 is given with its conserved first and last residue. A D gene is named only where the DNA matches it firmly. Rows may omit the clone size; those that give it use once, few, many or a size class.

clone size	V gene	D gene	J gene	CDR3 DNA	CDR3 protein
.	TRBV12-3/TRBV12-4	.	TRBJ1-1	TGTGCCAGCAGTTGGGTCCGGGACACTGAAGCTTTCTTT	CASSWVRDTEAFF
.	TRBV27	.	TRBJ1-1	TGTGCCAGCAGTTTAATCGGACAGTGGGGCACTGAAGCTTTCTTT	CASSLIGQWGTEAFF
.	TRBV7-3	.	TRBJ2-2	TGTGCCAGCACCATTCCAGGGACCGGGGAGCTGTTTTTT	CASTIPGTGELFF
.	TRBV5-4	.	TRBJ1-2	TGTGCCAGCACCCCCGGGGGATCTAACTATGGCTACACCTTC	CASTPGGSNYGYTF
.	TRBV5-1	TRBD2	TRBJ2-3	TGCGCCAGCAGCTGGAGACTAGCGGGGGAATGGGATGTAATGTATTTT	CASSWRLAGEWDVMYF
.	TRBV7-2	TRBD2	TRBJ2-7	TGTGCCAGCAGCCTCCCGGGACTAGCGGGAACAGGCGAGCAGTACTTC	CASSLPGLAGTGEQYF
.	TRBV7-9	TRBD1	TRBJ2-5	TGTGCCAGCAGCACTCCACGGGACAGGGGAGGCCAAGAGACCCAGTACTTC	CASSTPRDRGGQETQYF
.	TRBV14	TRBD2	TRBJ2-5	TGTGCCAGCAGCATTAGGACTAGCGGGAGTAGGGAGACCCAGTACTTC	CASSIRTSGSRETQYF
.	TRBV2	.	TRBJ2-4	TGTGCCAGCCTAGAGTACCGCTCTTCGTCCTTC	CASLEYRSSSF
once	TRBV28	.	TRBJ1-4	TGTGCCAGCACCTCAACGAAAGGAGGGAGGGGGGAAAAACTGTTTTTT	CASTSTKGGRGEKLFF
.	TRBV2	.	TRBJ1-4	TGTGCCAGCAGTCTCACAACGGGTGCAACTAATGAAAAACTGTTTTTT	CASSLTTGATNEKLFF
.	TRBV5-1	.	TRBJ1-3	TGCGCCAGCAGCGTAGGGGACTCTGGAAACACCATATATTTT	CASSVGDSGNTIYF
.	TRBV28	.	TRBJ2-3	TGTGCCAGCTGCACTCCACAGGGTTACGCAGATACGCAGTATTTT	CASCTPQGYADTQYF
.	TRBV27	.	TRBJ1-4	TGTGCCAGCAGTTTAAGGGGTGGGACTAATGAAAAACTGTTTTTT	CASSLRGGTNEKLFF
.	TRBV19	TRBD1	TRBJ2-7	TGTGCCAGTAGTATAGGCTTGGGGACAGGGGACGAGCAGTACTTC	CASSIGLGTGDEQYF
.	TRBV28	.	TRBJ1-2	TGTGCCAGCAGTGAGGGGGAAAGCTCTTTCTATGGCTACACCTTC	CASSEGESSFYGYTF
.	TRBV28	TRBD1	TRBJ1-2	TGTGCCAGCAGTTCGGGGACAGGAGCTAACTATGGCTACACCTTC	CASSSGTGANYGYTF
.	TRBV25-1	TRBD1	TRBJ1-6	TGTGCCAGCACTCACACAGGGGGTTACTCACCCCTCCACTTT	CASTHTGGYSPLHF
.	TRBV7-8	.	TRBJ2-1	TGTGCCAGCAGCTACTCGACAGGGAGGAATGAGCAGTTCTTC	CASSYSTGRNEQFF
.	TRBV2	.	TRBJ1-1	TGTGCCAGCAGGGCCTACAGTGACGAAGCTTTCTTT	CASRAYSDEAFF
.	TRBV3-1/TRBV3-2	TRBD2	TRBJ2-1	TGTGCCAGCAGCCAAGATGCGGGGGGCTACAATGAGCAGTTCTTC	CASSQDAGGYNEQFF
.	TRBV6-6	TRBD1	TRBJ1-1	TGTGCCAGCAGGGCGGGACAGGGAGGCTCTGAAGCTTTCTTT	CASRAGQGGSEAFF
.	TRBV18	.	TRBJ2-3	TGTGCCAGCTCACTCCTCAGCCCCGGGGGCACAGATACGCAGTATTTT	CASSLLSPGGTDTQYF
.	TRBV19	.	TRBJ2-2	TGTGCCAGTGGTGGACTATCCTTCACCGGGGAGCTGTTTTTT	CASGGLSFTGELFF
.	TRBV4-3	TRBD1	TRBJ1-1	TGCGCCAGCAGCCAAGCAGGGGGAAACACTGAAGCTTTCTTT	CASSQAGGNTEAFF
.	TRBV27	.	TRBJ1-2	TGTGCCAGCACTTTAATAGCAGGGTCCGAAGTTGGTGGCTACACCTTC	CASTLIAGSEVGGYTF
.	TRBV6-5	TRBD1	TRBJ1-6	TGTGCCAGCAGCCTAAGGACAGGCCATTCACCCCTCCACTTT	CASSLRTGHSPLHF
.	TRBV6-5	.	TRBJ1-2	TGTGCCAGCAGTTACTTGTACAGGAACTATGGCTACACCTTC	CASSYLYRNYGYTF
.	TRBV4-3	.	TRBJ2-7	TGCGCCAGCAGCCAAGGAGGAAACGGGGACTACGAGCAGTACTTC	CASSQGGNGDYEQYF
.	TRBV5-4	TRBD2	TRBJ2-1	TGTGCCAGCAGCTTGGGGCTAGCGGGAGGGGGTGAGCAGTTCTTC	CASSLGLAGGGEQFF
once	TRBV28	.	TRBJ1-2	TGTGCCAGCAGTTTATACTCCAGGTGGAACTATGGCTACACCTTC	CASSLYSRWNYGYTF
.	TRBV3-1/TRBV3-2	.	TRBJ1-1	TGTGCCAGCAGCCAAGACAGGGTGTGGACTGAAGCTTTCTTT	CASSQDRVWTEAFF
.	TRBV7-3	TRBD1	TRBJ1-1	TGTGCCAGCAGCTTAACGTTTGGCACGGGACAGGGGTGGTGGTACACTGAAGCTTTCTTT	CASSLTFGTGQGWWYTEAFF
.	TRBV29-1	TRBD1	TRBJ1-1	TGCAGCGTCGATCAGACCGGGACAGGGTCCCTAGTAGCTTTCTTT	CSVDQTGTGSLVAFF
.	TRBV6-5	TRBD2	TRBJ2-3	TGTGCCAGCAGTAACCTCGGACTAGACACAGATACGCAGTATTTT	CASSNLGLDTDTQYF
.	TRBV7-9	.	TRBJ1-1	TGTGCCAGCAGCTTAGCTTTTGACAGAACTGAAGCTTTCTTT	CASSLAFDRTEAFF
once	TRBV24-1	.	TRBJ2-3	TGTGCCACCAGTGATTTGGGAGGGAAAAACACAGATACGCAGTATTTT	CATSDLGGKNTDTQYF
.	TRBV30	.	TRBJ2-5	TGTGCCTGGACCTCAGGGGGGGAGACCCAGTACTTC	CAWTSGGETQYF
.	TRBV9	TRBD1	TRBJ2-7	TGTGCCAGCAGCGACCCCCTCTACGGGGACAGAACCTACGAGCAGTACTTC	CASSDPLYGDRTYEQYF
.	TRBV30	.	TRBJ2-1	TGTGCCTGGAGTACCTTAACTAGCTTCCCCCCTGAGCAGTTCTTC	CAWSTLTSFPPEQFF
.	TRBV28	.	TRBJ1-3	TGTGCCAGCAGTGAGGGACACTCCGGCTCTGGAAACACCATATATTTT	CASSEGHSGSGNTIYF
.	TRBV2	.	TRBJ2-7	TGTGCCAGCAGTCTGTACGAGCAGTACTTC	CASSLYEQYF
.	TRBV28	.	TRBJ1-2	TGTGCCAGCAGGAAGCCCACAGTTGTCTATGGCTACACCTTC	CASRKPTVVYGYTF
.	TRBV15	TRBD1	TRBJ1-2	TGTGCCACCAGCACTACAGGGGAATATGGCTACACCTTC	CATSTTGEYGYTF
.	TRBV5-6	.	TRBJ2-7	TGTGCCAGCAGCTTTCCAGTCTCCTACGAGCAGTACTTC	CASSFPVSYEQYF